These 8 T cell receptor beta chains originate from one sample sequenced in a study of cytomegalovirus exposure and HLA in healthy donors. Only in-frame clones appear in the TCRdb table, and some are missing; sequencing was by immunoSEQ multiplex PCR. The sample lists over 200,000 clones, around nine tenths occurring once. Specimen: PBMCs. The receptors were gathered from a woman aged 18-35 years in good health and CMV-seronegative.

The gene calls are TRBV5-1 and TRBJ2-3; TRBD1 agrees at 8 bases. The CDR3 spans 16 residues. Trimming cost V 2 bases and J 1 base; bases outside gene matches: 6. CDR1 is SGHRS and CDR2 is YFSETQ in the germline V gene. CDR3 in amino acids: CASSLKLGQGTDTQYF. For the CDR3, the DNA is TGCGCCAGCAGCTTAAAACTGGGACAGGGCACAGATACGCAGTATTTT. Combining the CDR3 with reference TRBV5-1 and TRBJ2-3 gives the whole variable domain KAGVTQTPRYLIKTRGQQVTLSCSPISGHRSVSWYQQTPGQGLQFLFEYFSETQRNKGNFPGRFSGRQFSNSRSEMNVSTLELGDSALYLCASSLKLGQGTDTQYFGPGTRLTVL.

This sequence joins TRBV27 and TRBJ1-5; TRBD1 matches 11 bases. V lost 5 bases, J lost 3 bases, and 6 bases stayed unmatched. Germline CDR1 MNHEY, CDR2 SMNVEV (reference sequence). This CDR3 has 16 residues. CDR3 protein: CASSPGTGGSNQPQHF. CDR3 nucleotides: TGTGCCAGCAGTCCCGGGACAGGGGGGTCCAATCAGCCCCAGCATTTT.

The chain carries TRBV9 and TRBJ2-1, with 10 bases fitting TRBD2. V trimming: 0 bases; J trimming: 9 bases; junction bases outside the gene matches: 6. Germline CDR1 reads SGDLS; CDR2 reads YYNGEE. CDR3 length equals 15 residues. CDR3: CASSVGPSGSPEQFF. For the CDR3, the DNA is TGTGCCAGCAGCGTAGGGCCTAGCGGGAGTCCTGAGCAGTTCTTC.

The chain links TRBV28 to TRBJ1-2; no definite D call. Germline V gene lookup returns CDR1 MDHEN and CDR2 SYDVKM. The ends were cut back, 6 bases at V and 4 bases at J, with 3 bases in the middle. The CDR3 covers 10 residues. Written as DNA, the CDR3 is TGTGCCAGCAGGAGCTATGGCTACACCTTC. Protein: CASRSYGYTF.

This clone showed up just once. The chain combines TRBV4-1 with TRBJ2-7; the D gene is possibly TRBD2 (5 bases). Trimming removed 2 bases at V and 2 bases at J, with 16 bases between. This CDR3 is 16 amino acids long. The germline V gene has CDR1 MGHRA and CDR2 YSYEKL. CDR3 DNA sequence: TGCGCCAGCAGCCAACTACTAGAAACAGAAACCTACGAGCAGTACTTC. It specifies CASSQLLETETYEQYF.

This rearrangement joins TRBV28 to TRBJ2-7; TRBD2 agrees at 13 bases. The germline CDR1 and CDR2 sequences are MDHEN and SYDVKM. This CDR3 contains 16 residues. J lost 4 bases, V lost 6 bases, and 9 bases had no gene match. The CDR3 DNA sequence: TGTGCCAGCAGGAGGTCGGGGACTAGCGGGGCTTACGAGCAGTACTTC. This sequence encodes CASRRSGTSGAYEQYF.

The V and J genes are TRBV5-4 and TRBJ2-7, with D perhaps matching TRBD1 (5 bases). This CDR3 is 13 amino acids long. V shed 3 bases and J shed 1 base, with 8 bases lying between them. Per germline, CDR1 SGHNT and CDR2 YYREEE (reference sequence). CDR3 amino acids: CASSSAGSYEQYF. CDR3 DNA: TGTGCCAGCAGCTCGGCAGGGTCCTACGAGCAGTACTTC.

The chain couples TRBV7-2 to TRBJ2-7; D not certain. Germline V gene lookup returns CDR1 SGHTA and CDR2 FQGNSA. V was trimmed by 5 bases and J by 3 bases, leaving 11 bases between them. This CDR3 is 13 amino acids long. CDR3 loop: CASSPTQDYEQYF. CDR3 nucleotide sequence: TGTGCCAGCAGCCCAACCCAGGACTACGAGCAGTACTTC.